Described below is a single T cell receptor beta chain sequence and its context. Antigen: not known. The data are from a study of STAT5B mutations in CD4+ large granular lymphocyte leukemia. Whole-study context: Among healthy donors, a particular HLA allele went with more CDR3 'QG' motifs. Study conclusions and caveats: Approximately 25% of private leukemic clonotypes occurred rarely in other patients' non-leukemic repertoires.

Repertoires were generated with immunoSEQ multiplex PCR, while TCRdb's copy carries only in-frame clones and drops some. The sample shows about 48,000 clones, about 70% of them seen only once. The germline V gene encodes CDR1 SGHRS and CDR2 YFSETQ. The CDR3 totals 15 residues. Trimming took 0 bases from V and 6 from J; bases not matched to a gene: 8. The J gene is TRBJ2-7, the V gene TRBV5-1, with 8 bases identical to TRBD1. The receptor was isolated from a human donor in good health. The sequenced sample consisted of CD4+ T cells from blood buffy coats. The chain's CDR3 is CASSLGSGTGFEQYF. CDR3 coding DNA: TGCGCCAGCAGCTTGGGTTCCGGGACAGGCTTCGAGCAGTACTTC.